This T cell receptor (beta chain) was obtained from a study of lymphopenia after photon versus proton radiotherapy. Study-wide points: After the lymphocyte nadir, photon-treated repertoires showed oligoclonal expansion, especially of CD8+ Temra cells. A bigger post-nadir fall in TCR diversity correlated inversely with survival time in deceased patients.

A single count supports this clone. Its antigen remains unidentified. TCRdb's table, derived via immunoSEQ multiplex PCR, lists solely in-frame clones and lacks some. The data contain 60,000 or so clones, about 86% of them seen just once; the ten biggest clones take up less than 2.5%. Trimming removed 0 bases from V and 4 bases from J; junction bases left unmatched: 6. The CDR3 is 17 residues long. Germline CDR1 is SGHVS and CDR2 is FNYEAQ. The sequence derives from a man aged 35-49 years with gastric cancer. Sample: peripheral blood, taken from a patient treated with photon-based radiotherapy. This chain links TRBV7-6 with TRBJ2-1; 10 bases fit TRBD1. The CDR3 loop is CASSLAPGDRGYNEQFF. CDR3 nucleotide sequence: TGTGCCAGCAGCTTAGCTCCCGGGGACAGGGGTTACAATGAGCAGTTCTTC.